The 2 T cell receptor beta chains below all came from one sample that was sequenced in a study of control samples from healthy donors and cancer patients. Profiling relied on immunoSEQ multiplex PCR, and the TCRdb table lists in-frame clones only, not all of them. The top ten hold approximately 3% of the sample, which has approximately 150,000 clones, around 92% seen once. The sequenced sample was blood. These receptors all come from a man in his thirties or forties in good health.

J is TRBJ1-2 and V is TRBV5-1; D is unclear. Looked up from germline, CDR1 is SGHRS and CDR2 is YFSETQ. Trimming left V 2 bases short and J 2 bases short, with 16 bases between. The CDR3 has 16 residues. The CDR3 loop reads CASSFGRVLSNYGYTF. The DNA for the CDR3 is TGCGCCAGCAGCTTTGGCCGGGTTCTGAGCAACTATGGCTACACCTTC. The whole variable domain, filled in from reference TRBV5-1 and TRBJ1-2, reads KAGVTQTPRYLIKTRGQQVTLSCSPISGHRSVSWYQQTPGQGLQFLFEYFSETQRNKGNFPGRFSGRQFSNSRSEMNVSTLELGDSALYLCASSFGRVLSNYGYTFGSGTRLTVV.

The gene calls are TRBV7-3 and TRBJ2-3; the D gene is possibly TRBD2 (5 bases). CDR1 is SGHTA, CDR2 FQGTGA, per germline. V lost 5 bases and J 2 bases, leaving 14 bases between the germline ends. The CDR3 runs to 15 residues. The CDR3 sequence is CASSPGLEDTDTQYF. DNA of the CDR3: TGTGCCAGCAGCCCCGGCTTGGAGGACACAGATACGCAGTATTTT. Using reference TRBV7-3 and TRBJ2-3 for the parts outside the CDR3, the full variable domain is GAGVSQTPSNKVTEKGKYVELRCDPISGHTALYWYRQSLGQGPEFLIYFQGTGAADDSGLPNDRFFAVRPEGSVSTLKIQRTERGDSAVYLCASSPGLEDTDTQYFGPGTRLTVL.